Listed below are T cell receptor beta chains from one sample, sequenced in a study of response to subunit inactivated influenza vaccine. TCRdb redid the calling of the RT-PCR reads with MiXCR, one entry per CDR3 protein. The sample includes around 320,000 distinct CDR3 sequences, approximately 23% of them seen just once. The specimen comprised PBMCs from blood, sampled 21 months after vaccination. These receptors were collected from a man aged 45 to 75 who received an inactivated influenza vaccine. Both conserved end residues are part of each CDR3. A D gene is named only where the DNA matches it firmly. Clone size, where shown, is once, few, many, or a class for clones that have expanded.

J | size | V | D | CDR3 | DNA
TRBJ2-1 | - | TRBV29-1 | - | CSVGTLEQFF | TGCAGCGTTGGTACCCTTGAGCAGTTCTTC
TRBJ1-1 | many | TRBV20-1 | - | CSARKRGLGTEAFF | TGCAGTGCTAGAAAACGGGGGTTGGGCACTGAAGCTTTCTTT
TRBJ1-6 | - | TRBV2 | - | CTSSSNPPSSSYNSPLHF | TGTACCAGCAGTTCAAACCCCCCTTCCAGCTCCTATAATTCACCCCTCCACTTT
TRBJ2-7 | - | TRBV6-5 | - | CASSYVSGYEQYF | TGTGCCAGCAGTTACGTCAGCGGCTACGAGCAGTACTTC
TRBJ1-1 | - | TRBV5-1 | - | CASSLAGGARDTEAFF | TGCGCCAGCAGCTTGGCCGGCGGGGCCCGTGACACTGAAGCTTTCTTT
TRBJ1-5 | few | TRBV19 | - | CASSIGSQPQHF | TGTGCCAGTAGTATAGGGAGTCAGCCCCAGCATTTT
TRBJ2-1 | once | TRBV12-3/TRBV12-4 | - | CASRLGLTNSYNEQFF | TGTGCCAGCAGATTGGGACTTACTAACTCCTACAATGAGCAGTTCTTC
TRBJ2-3 | once | TRBV12-3/TRBV12-4 | TRBD2 | CASSGLAGTARDTQYF | TGTGCCAGCAGCGGACTAGCGGGGACGGCACGGGATACGCAGTATTTT
TRBJ1-1 | - | TRBV27 | - | CASSLNRAHTEAFF | TGTGCCAGCAGTTTGAACAGGGCCCACACTGAAGCTTTCTTT
TRBJ1-2 | many | TRBV29-1 | TRBD1 | CSVEGFRTGGQYGYTF | TGCAGCGTTGAAGGCTTCAGGACAGGGGGCCAATATGGCTACACCTTC
TRBJ2-5 | few | TRBV29-1 | TRBD1 | CSVGETGVRQTQYF | TGCAGCGTGGGGGAGACAGGGGTACGACAGACCCAGTACTTC
TRBJ2-5 | few | TRBV29-1 | - | CSVIGADRGETQYF | TGCAGCGTTATAGGGGCGGACCGGGGCGAGACCCAGTACTTC
TRBJ2-1 | - | TRBV20-1 | - | CSARDLVGSYNEQFF | TGCAGTGCTAGAGATCTAGTTGGCTCCTACAATGAGCAGTTCTTC
TRBJ2-2 | - | TRBV12-3/TRBV12-4 | - | CASSPAGRLAGELFF | TGTGCCAGCAGTCCAGCAGGGAGGCTAGCCGGGGAGCTGTTTTTT
TRBJ2-5 | - | TRBV20-1 | - | CSGMSGMGETQYF | TGCAGTGGCATGTCGGGGATGGGAGAGACCCAGTACTTC
TRBJ2-2 | few | TRBV7-6 | TRBD2 | CASSLEASGGPNTGELFF | TGTGCCAGCAGCTTAGAGGCTAGCGGGGGCCCGAACACCGGGGAGCTGTTTTTT
TRBJ2-7 | - | TRBV6-5 | TRBD1 | CASSYGQGNHEQYF | TGTGCCAGCAGTTACGGACAGGGAAACCACGAGCAGTACTTC
TRBJ1-1 | few | TRBV29-1 | - | CSVEDLQSRPAFF | TGCAGCGTTGAAGATCTTCAGTCACGTCCGGCTTTCTTT
TRBJ2-3 | few | TRBV20-1 | - | CSADKGSITDTQYF | TGCAGTGCGGATAAAGGGTCGATCACAGATACGCAGTATTTT
TRBJ2-5 | many | TRBV20-1 | - | CSARAGERGYQETQYF | TGCAGTGCTAGAGCTGGAGAACGGGGGTACCAAGAGACCCAGTACTTC
TRBJ1-2 | many | TRBV6-5 | - | CASSYSGTSNYGYTF | TGTGCCAGCAGTTACTCGGGGACATCTAACTATGGCTACACCTTC
TRBJ2-5 | - | TRBV5-1 | - | CASSFGPGGETQYF | TGCGCCAGCAGCTTCGGACCCGGCGGTGAGACCCAGTACTTC
TRBJ1-6 | few | TRBV5-6 | - | CASSIRDTEYSNSPLHF | TGTGCCAGCAGCATCCGGGACACGGAATACTCTAATTCACCCCTCCACTTT
TRBJ2-3 | - | TRBV20-1 | - | CSASRDRVVLRTDTQYF | TGCAGTGCTAGTAGGGATAGGGTGGTCCTACGCACAGATACGCAGTATTTT
TRBJ2-2 | - | TRBV12-3/TRBV12-4 | - | CASSLVFSNTGELFF | TGTGCCAGCAGTTTAGTTTTTTCTAACACCGGGGAGCTGTTTTTT
TRBJ2-7 | - | TRBV29-1 | - | CSVIEPDGEGHF | TGCAGCGTTATAGAACCTGACGGGGAAGGCCACTTC
TRBJ1-5 | many | TRBV12-3/TRBV12-4 | TRBD1 | CASRTGSQPQHF | TGTGCCAGCAGGACAGGGAGTCAGCCCCAGCATTTT
TRBJ1-4 | few | TRBV4-3 | - | CASSQLRAGNEKLFF | TGCGCCAGCAGCCAACTCCGGGCGGGTAATGAAAAACTGTTTTTT
TRBJ2-7 | many | TRBV7-2 | - | CASSPSYEQYF | TGTGCCAGCTCACCCTCCTACGAGCAGTACTTC
TRBJ2-5 | - | TRBV4-3 | - | CASSQGPEQETQYF | TGCGCCAGCAGCCAAGGTCCGGAGCAAGAGACCCAGTACTTC
TRBJ1-2 | few | TRBV20-1 | - | CSAEDSQLNYGYTF | TGCAGTGCTGAGGACAGCCAGTTAAACTATGGCTACACCTTC
TRBJ2-3 | - | TRBV20-1 | - | CSASKGSESQYF | TGCAGTGCTAGTAAAGGCTCCGAAAGTCAGTATTTT
TRBJ1-5 | many | TRBV20-1 | TRBD1 | CSAADRGSSKPQHF | TGCAGTGCTGCGGACAGGGGAAGTAGTAAGCCCCAGCATTTT
TRBJ1-2 | few | TRBV3-1 | - | CASSQEMGAQGYTF | TGTGCCAGCAGCCAAGAGATGGGGGCGCAAGGCTACACCTTC
TRBJ1-4 | - | TRBV9 | - | CASSAERGTFNEKLFF | TGTGCCAGCAGCGCGGAACGGGGAACCTTTAATGAAAAACTGTTTTTT
TRBJ1-2 | few | TRBV3-1 | - | CASSQATRYGYTF | TGTGCCAGCAGCCAAGCAACTCGCTATGGCTACACCTTC
TRBJ1-1 | few | TRBV2 | TRBD1 | CASTGSQGPEAFF | TGTGCCAGCACGGGGTCACAGGGGCCTGAAGCTTTCTTT
TRBJ2-2 | - | TRBV10-3 | TRBD1 | CAISPGGHTGELFF | TGTGCCATCAGCCCAGGGGGCCACACCGGGGAGCTGTTTTTT
TRBJ1-5 | many | TRBV7-8 | - | CASSPFEGDNQPQHF | TGTGCCAGCAGCCCCTTTGAGGGGGACAATCAGCCCCAGCATTTT
TRBJ2-3 | - | TRBV5-6 | TRBD2 | CASSLAGLARTDTQYF | TGTGCCAGCAGCTTAGCGGGACTAGCACGCACAGATACGCAGTATTTT